Listed below are T cell receptor beta chains from one sample, sequenced in a study of brain T cells in children with intractable seizures. This table comes from immunoSEQ multiplex PCR, and its TCRdb copy is limited to in-frame clones, with some not included. The sample includes about 340,000 clones, about 93% of them seen just once. Sequenced material: peripheral blood, taken more than 4 months after surgery. All receptors derive from a boy in the first two years of life with tuberous sclerosis and intractable seizures. Each CDR3 is given with its conserved first and last residue. D genes are given only for firm matches. The listing skips clone size in some rows; elsewhere it reads once, few, many or a size class.

size	V	D	J	DNA	CDR3
.	TRBV5-5	TRBD2	TRBJ2-3	TGTGCCAGCAGCTTGATGGGGACTAGCGGGGTGGGAGATACGCAGTATTTT	CASSLMGTSGVGDTQYF
.	TRBV2	.	TRBJ1-2	TGTGCCAGCAGTCGATATGGCTACACCTTC	CASSRYGYTF
.	TRBV2	.	TRBJ2-1	TGTGCCAGCAGTGAAACCCCTTACGTGGGCCTAGTGCCGTTCTTC	CASSETPYVGLVPFF
.	TRBV6-4	TRBD1	TRBJ1-1	TGTGCCCTAATCATAACTGGGACAGGGAACACTGAAGCTTTCTTT	CALIITGTGNTEAFF
.	TRBV24-1	.	TRBJ2-2	TGTGCCACCAGTGATTTTAGACACACCGGGGAGCTGTTTTTT	CATSDFRHTGELFF
.	TRBV7-8	.	TRBJ2-7	TGTGCCAGCAGCTTAAGCCCTCGGGGCGAGCAGTACTTC	CASSLSPRGEQYF
once	TRBV7-2	TRBD2	TRBJ2-7	TGTGCCAGCAGCATCCTAGCGGGGGGCCTCCGTGGCGAGCAGTACTTC	CASSILAGGLRGEQYF
.	TRBV7-3	.	TRBJ2-5	TGTGCCAGCAGCTTGGGCGGGGCACAAGAGACCCAGTACTTC	CASSLGGAQETQYF
.	TRBV6-2/TRBV6-3	TRBD1	TRBJ2-1	TGTGCCAGCAGCCCGGGACAGCCCCTATCGCCGACTCCGAGAAAACCTACCTACAATGAGCAGTTCTTC	CASSPGQPLSPTPRKPTYNEQFF
.	TRBV6-1	.	TRBJ2-1	TGTGCCAGCAGTGAAGATCGTATCTATAGCTCCTACAATGAGCAGTTCTTC	CASSEDRIYSSYNEQFF
.	TRBV2	TRBD1	TRBJ1-4	TGTGCCAGCAGTCAGACAGGGGTGGCTAATGAAAAACTGTTTTTT	CASSQTGVANEKLFF
.	TRBV5-1	TRBD1	TRBJ1-1	TGCGCCAGCAGCGCGCTACAGGGGGACACTGAAGCTTTCTTT	CASSALQGDTEAFF
.	TRBV6-5	.	TRBJ1-1	TGTGCCAGCAGTCCAGGAGGGCCTAACACTGAAGCTTTCTTT	CASSPGGPNTEAFF
.	TRBV5-1	.	TRBJ2-5	TGCGCCAGCAGCTACGGCGGGGGACAGGAATATGGGACCCAGTACTTC	CASSYGGGQEYGTQYF
once	TRBV5-5	.	TRBJ1-4	TGTGCCAGCAGCTTGAGGACTGCTAATGAAAAACTGTTTTTT	CASSLRTANEKLFF
few	TRBV5-4	.	TRBJ1-5	TGTGCCAGCAGCTTTGGGGGGAGCAATCAGCCCCAGCATTTT	CASSFGGSNQPQHF
.	TRBV5-4	.	TRBJ1-4	TGTGCCAGCAGCTTGGGGCAGGGGATTAATGAAAAACTGTTTTTT	CASSLGQGINEKLFF
.	TRBV5-6	.	TRBJ1-4	TGTGCCAGCAGCTTGACAGCAACTAATGAAAAACTGTTTTTT	CASSLTATNEKLFF
.	TRBV6-5	.	TRBJ1-1	TGTGCCAGCAGTTACTCGTATGGAGGTATGAACACTGAAGCTTTCTTT	CASSYSYGGMNTEAFF
.	TRBV5-1	TRBD1	TRBJ1-5	TGCGCCAGCGGACAGGCCCCTAATCAGCCCCAGCATTTT	CASGQAPNQPQHF
.	TRBV29-1	TRBD1	TRBJ2-1	TGCAGCGTTGCGACAGGGCACAATGAGCAGTTCTTC	CSVATGHNEQFF
.	TRBV30	TRBD2	TRBJ2-5	TGTGCCTGGAGTGGATTACTAGCGGGAGGCCAAGAGACCCAGTACTTC	CAWSGLLAGGQETQYF
.	TRBV4-1	TRBD2	TRBJ2-1	TGCGCCAGCAGCCCAAAGACTAGCGCCCCTACCTACAATGAGCAGTTCTTC	CASSPKTSAPTYNEQFF
.	TRBV2	.	TRBJ2-7	TGTGCCAGCAGGACCGGGGCCGACCTCTCCTACGAGCAGTACTTC	CASRTGADLSYEQYF
.	TRBV6-5	TRBD1	TRBJ1-2	TGTGCCAGCAGTTACCGGACAGGGACCCTCTATGGCTACACCTTC	CASSYRTGTLYGYTF
once	TRBV28	TRBD1	TRBJ1-2	TGTGCCAGCAGCCTTACTAGGGGGCGCGCCTATGGCTACACCTTC	CASSLTRGRAYGYTF